This TCR beta chain was sequenced during a study of blood T cell repertoires in COVID-19. This clone has at least ten counts. Germline V CDR1 and CDR2: SQVTM, ANQGSEA. The CDR3 contains 14 residues. The V gene lost 3 bases and the J gene lost 5 bases, with 14 bases spanning the gap. Assay: immunoSEQ multiplex PCR; the TCRdb copy retains only in-frame clones and omits some. The sample lists around 81,000 clones; 84% were seen once. The sample taken for sequencing was peripheral blood. The clonotype was recovered from a human donor in a cohort sampled during active COVID-19. The V call is TRBV29-1, the J call TRBJ1-3, with TRBD1 as a possible D gene (5 bases). The CDR3: CSVETEAVRNTIYF. As DNA, the CDR3 is TGCAGCGTTGAGACAGAAGCAGTACGAAACACCATATATTTT.